This T cell receptor (beta chain) was retrieved from a study of shared clonotypes between healthy human individuals (dated by TCRdb to about 2020). The study in broad terms: A couple of women and three men aged 18 to 49 years were included in the cohort. For each donor, CD4 naive and CD4 memory were each given three plates, CD8 naive was given two plates, and CD8 memory was given one plate. To estimate repertoire size and how much clonotype sharing occurs between individuals, the study deeply sequenced the blood TCR repertoires of 5 or 6 healthy adults. To increase sequencing depth and limit assay-specific biases, different laboratories used diverse techniques to prepare libraries and sequence TCR repertoires. Per donor, leukapheresis produced somewhere between about 0.8 and 9 billion PBMCs. Overall results and qualifications from the work: Rarefaction of sorted-subset datasets indicated incomplete sequencing despite the large sequencing depth. Clonotypes shared by all four sorted-subset donors showed higher generation probabilities than non-shared clonotypes. Estimated clonotype richness was generally larger for naive than for memory subsets. Sampling was limited to blood, and TCR repertoires in tissue likely differ from TCR repertoires in blood. Across a few donors, approximately 5% of naive CD4, over 3% of naive CD8, 2% to 2.5% of memory CD4, and 0.4% to 0.45% of memory CD8 clonotypes were shared. Because the study included a small number of donors, the genetic and exposure-history diversity represented was limited. Pairwise subsampling indicated that sequencing depth was expected to affect the degree of clonotype sharing among donors.

From cysteine to phenylalanine, the CDR3 is 14 amino acids long. Just CDR3 DNA is preserved here, 42 bases in frame from base 1. Based on the germline V gene, the CDR1 and CDR2 sequences are MNHNS and SASEGT. V is cut back by 11 bases and J by 4 bases, with 13 bases in the junction unmatched. For this clone: Its antigen remains undetermined. No qualities accompany the bases; no much larger clone lies one base away.

Using the deep immunoSEQ assay, multiplex PCR amplified TCR CDR3 regions from genomic DNA. Extracted genomic DNA from each cell subset was distributed evenly across all wells of several immunoSEQ 96-well plates, and each plate was treated as a replicate. For sorted subsets, 200 to 250 ng of genomic DNA, equivalent to 25,000 to 35,000 T cell genomes, went into each replicate PCR. Purified libraries were measured with a Qubit 3.0 fluorometer, size-checked on a Bioanalyzer 2100, and measured again with the KAPA Library Quantification kit. A separate single-read 150-cycle Illumina NextSeq 550 flow cell was used to sequence each immunoSEQ 96-well plate. In the source study's methods: Because only junctional sequences without quality scores were contained in the immunoSEQ output, filtering matching that applied to full-length reads could not be performed. Sequences were annotated with PyIR, a Python wrapper for IgBLAST v1.9, and V/J genes and CDR3 were assigned using IMGT germline references. Reads with weak V/J assignments (E-value above 1e-6), missing CDR3, stop codons, out-of-frame junctions, or ambiguous translated residues were removed. V3J clonotypes were defined as sequences sharing the same inferred V gene, J gene, and CDR3 amino acid sequence. Percentage overlap between repertoires was calculated by dividing the number of shared unique clonotypes by the size of the smaller repertoire. RTK rarefaction, the Chao1 estimator, and Recon v2.1 estimates of unobserved clonotypes were used to assess repertoire richness. Generation probabilities were computed with OLGA for all TCRbeta clonotypes obtained by the gDNA method from several donors. Drawn from immuneACCESS, this table holds only the in-frame rearrangements with V and J called that TCRdb kept. Clones are partly lost; checked studies trace under half to an unresolved V gene and leave the rest unexplained. V and J calls and clone size are as listed in that table; D and trimming were resolved from the DNA. In this sample the table shows more than 500,000 clones, approximately 95% of which occur a single time. About 0.064% of the sample lies in the top ten.

The donors were healthy, HIV-negative adults who had no recently reported acute infections or vaccinations. Only Caucasian adults living in Nashville, Tennessee, USA were represented among the donors. CD4+ T cells were enriched by magnetic negative selection; naive cells were then positively selected on CD45RA, and the negative fraction formed the memory subset. Blood was collected by leukapheresis, and PBMCs were isolated by Ficoll-Histopaque density gradient centrifugation and then cryopreserved in liquid nitrogen vapor phase. Purity and quantity of every magnetically sorted T cell population were checked by analytical flow cytometry. Genomic DNA was isolated from each sorted fraction and quantified by UV absorbance on a Nanodrop 2000c.

This receptor was obtained from a woman aged 25-40 years in good health. Sequencing was carried out using naive CD4+ T cells sorted from blood. The sample's cell subset or site, from its label and the paper: CD45RA+ positively selected. This sequence uses TRBV6-1 and TRBJ1-2; 7 bases in the middle match TRBD1. CDR3 loop: CAAAWTGTAYGYTF. The DNA sequence is given as TGTGCCGCCGCCTGGACCGGGACAGCCTATGGCTACACCTTC.